A selection of T cell receptor beta chains follows, all from one sample in a study of beta chain features in type 1 diabetes. Here immunoSEQ multiplex PCR was the method, and the copy in TCRdb shows in-frame clones only, minus some. The sample includes tens of thousands of clones, approximately 47% seen only once; the top ten take around 0.7%. What was sequenced was central memory CD4+ T cells from blood. Receptor source: a man under 40 with type 1 diabetes. Each CDR3 is given with its conserved first and last residue. Each record gives: D gene, clone size, J gene, V gene, CDR3 protein, CDR3 DNA. D genes are given only for firm matches. Some rows have no size entry. The others give once, few or many, or a class for an expanded clone.

d_call: TRBD2
clone_size: .
j_call: TRBJ2-3
v_call: TRBV18
cdr3_aa: CASSPPRASGRATDTQYF
cdr3_nt: TGTGCCAGCTCACCCCCTAGGGCAAGCGGGAGGGCCACAGATACGCAGTATTTT

d_call: TRBD1
clone_size: .
j_call: TRBJ2-4
v_call: TRBV7-9
cdr3_aa: CASSLGGQGAKNIQYF
cdr3_nt: TGTGCCAGCAGCTTAGGGGGACAGGGAGCCAAAAACATTCAGTACTTC

d_call: .
clone_size: .
j_call: TRBJ1-1
v_call: TRBV2
cdr3_aa: CASSPAQDRPAEAFF
cdr3_nt: TGTGCCAGCAGTCCAGCTCAAGACAGACCGGCTGAAGCTTTCTTT

d_call: TRBD1
clone_size: .
j_call: TRBJ1-2
v_call: TRBV30
cdr3_aa: CAWSVKGAHGYTF
cdr3_nt: TGTGCCTGGAGTGTAAAGGGGGCGCATGGCTACACCTTC

d_call: TRBD2
clone_size: .
j_call: TRBJ2-1
v_call: TRBV2
cdr3_aa: CASSLQRGGRNEQFF
cdr3_nt: TGTGCCAGCAGTCTTCAGCGGGGGGGAAGGAATGAGCAGTTCTTC

d_call: .
clone_size: .
j_call: TRBJ2-1
v_call: TRBV11-2
cdr3_aa: CASSPRLESSEQFF
cdr3_nt: TGTGCCAGCAGCCCCCGACTGGAGAGCAGTGAGCAGTTCTTC

d_call: TRBD1
clone_size: .
j_call: TRBJ1-5
v_call: TRBV18
cdr3_aa: CASSPTKTGGNQPQHF
cdr3_nt: TGTGCCAGCTCACCTACCAAGACAGGGGGCAATCAGCCCCAGCATTTT

d_call: TRBD1
clone_size: few
j_call: TRBJ1-5
v_call: TRBV19
cdr3_aa: CASSPGQGSNQPQHF
cdr3_nt: TGTGCCAGTAGTCCGGGACAGGGCAGCAATCAGCCCCAGCATTTT

d_call: TRBD1
clone_size: once
j_call: TRBJ2-7
v_call: TRBV6-5
cdr3_aa: CASSGTGEGYEQYF
cdr3_nt: TGTGCCAGCAGTGGGACAGGGGAAGGCTACGAGCAGTACTTC

d_call: TRBD1
clone_size: few
j_call: TRBJ1-4
v_call: TRBV7-2
cdr3_aa: CASTPTGGREKLFF
cdr3_nt: TGTGCCAGCACCCCAACAGGGGGGCGTGAAAAACTGTTTTTT

d_call: TRBD1
clone_size: .
j_call: TRBJ2-6
v_call: TRBV7-8
cdr3_aa: CASSPGQALSGANVLTF
cdr3_nt: TGTGCCAGCAGCCCGGGACAGGCACTCTCTGGGGCCAACGTCCTGACTTTC

d_call: TRBD1
clone_size: once
j_call: TRBJ1-5
v_call: TRBV19
cdr3_aa: CASSPSDRQPQHF
cdr3_nt: TGTGCCAGTAGTCCCTCGGACAGGCAGCCCCAGCATTTT

d_call: TRBD2
clone_size: .
j_call: TRBJ2-1
v_call: TRBV7-2
cdr3_aa: CASSRGLAGASGYNEQFF
cdr3_nt: TGTGCCAGCAGCCGGGGACTAGCGGGAGCTTCGGGCTACAATGAGCAGTTCTTC

d_call: TRBD2
clone_size: many
j_call: TRBJ2-7
v_call: TRBV6-6
cdr3_aa: CATHGEGGRGNEQYF
cdr3_nt: TGTGCCACCCATGGTGAGGGCGGGAGGGGGAACGAGCAGTACTTC

d_call: TRBD1
clone_size: .
j_call: TRBJ1-2
v_call: TRBV18
cdr3_aa: CASSPGQSTYGYTF
cdr3_nt: TGTGCCAGCTCACCGGGACAGTCCACCTATGGCTACACCTTC

d_call: .
clone_size: .
j_call: TRBJ2-3
v_call: TRBV7-2
cdr3_aa: CASSLQNRFTDTQYF
cdr3_nt: TGTGCCAGCAGCCTCCAGAACAGATTCACAGATACGCAGTATTTT

d_call: .
clone_size: .
j_call: TRBJ2-5
v_call: TRBV5-1
cdr3_aa: CASSLGSQETQYF
cdr3_nt: TGCGCCAGCAGCTTGGGCAGCCAAGAGACCCAGTACTTC

d_call: TRBD2
clone_size: .
j_call: TRBJ2-1
v_call: TRBV19
cdr3_aa: CASSPLAGGYNEQFF
cdr3_nt: TGTGCCAGTAGCCCCTTAGCGGGAGGCTACAATGAGCAGTTCTTC

d_call: .
clone_size: .
j_call: TRBJ2-7
v_call: TRBV21-1
cdr3_aa: CASSKTPPGLAGSYEQYF
cdr3_nt: TGTGCCAGCAGCAAAACACCACCGGGACTAGCGGGCTCCTACGAGCAGTACTTC

d_call: .
clone_size: few
j_call: TRBJ1-1
v_call: TRBV18
cdr3_aa: CASSLVGGGTEAFF
cdr3_nt: TGTGCCAGCTCCCTTGTGGGAGGCGGCACTGAAGCTTTCTTT

d_call: TRBD2
clone_size: few
j_call: TRBJ2-1
v_call: TRBV19
cdr3_aa: CASSVGLAGSGRLEQFF
cdr3_nt: TGTGCCAGTAGTGTCGGACTAGCGGGATCGGGGAGGTTAGAGCAGTTCTTC

d_call: .
clone_size: .
j_call: TRBJ2-7
v_call: TRBV7-2
cdr3_aa: CASSSLTETYEQYF
cdr3_nt: TGTGCCAGCAGCTCCCTGACAGAAACCTACGAGCAGTACTTC

d_call: .
clone_size: .
j_call: TRBJ2-2
v_call: TRBV2
cdr3_aa: CASGGTTNTGELFF
cdr3_nt: TGTGCCAGCGGCGGGACGACGAACACCGGGGAGCTGTTTTTT

d_call: .
clone_size: .
j_call: TRBJ2-2
v_call: TRBV11-2
cdr3_aa: CASKQGWTGELFF
cdr3_nt: TGTGCCAGTAAACAGGGTTGGACCGGGGAGCTGTTTTTT

d_call: .
clone_size: .
j_call: TRBJ1-1
v_call: TRBV19
cdr3_aa: CASTQQERTEAFF
cdr3_nt: TGTGCCAGTACCCAACAGGAAAGGACTGAAGCTTTCTTT